Following are 27 T cell receptor beta chains from one sample sequenced in a study of T cells in women clearing cervical HPV infection. Clones were read by immunoSEQ multiplex PCR, and TCRdb kept only the in-frame ones, dropping some. Seen in this sample are 35,000 to 45,000 clones; the ten most common clones hold roughly 6%. Sample: blood buffy coat. The receptors derive from a woman aged 18 to 69 with a cervical HPV16 infection that either progressed to CIN3+ or cleared (not recorded which).

In the case of this clone: The CDR3 end lies 3 residues beyond the end of the read and is filled in from the germline J gene. The chain has TRBV30 and TRBJ1-2, with a weak D call TRBD1 (5 bases). The germline CDR1 and CDR2 sequences are GTSNPN and SVGIG (reference sequence). The CDR3 has 15 residues. Incomplete CDR3 DNA: TGTGCCTGGATAGGGAGAGCAGGGCTCGCAGATACC. Amino acids: CAWIGRAGLADT. In full, the CDR3 reads CAWIGRAGLADTYTF.

A note on this clone: The read ends 3 residues before the CDR3 terminus; that terminus is restored from the germline J gene. The chain carries TRBV11-2 and TRBJ1-2; D not certain. The CDR3 extends over 13 amino acids. Germline V lookup: CDR1 SGHAT, CDR2 FQNNGV. CDR3 DNA (partial): TGTGCCAGCAGCCCCCTAGAGACGGATACC. This sequence encodes CASSPLETDT. The full CDR3 is CASSPLETDTYTF.

Of note for this clone: The read halts 3 residues ahead of the CDR3 end, with the missing end drawn from the germline J gene. The chain links TRBV18 to TRBJ1-1; 8 bases are shared with TRBD1. Trimming removed 3 bases from V and 5 bases from J; junction bases left unmatched: 5. The germline CDR1 and CDR2 sequences are KGHSH and LQKENI. CDR3 length equals 14 residues. The sequenced part of the CDR3 DNA is TGTGCCAGCTCACCGACGACAGGGGTAACTGAA. It specifies CASSPTTGVTE. The CDR3 in its entirety is CASSPTTGVTEAFF.

With respect to this clone: The CDR3 end is not reached by the read, which stops 3 residues before it; the germline J gene fills it in. The chain links TRBV30 to TRBJ1-5; 7 bases are a match to TRBD1. The CDR3 consists of 16 residues. Germline V gene data show CDR1 as GTSNPN and CDR2 as SVGIG (reference sequence). Trimming removed 0 bases from V and 5 bases from J; junction bases left unmatched: 10. The sequenced part of the CDR3 DNA is TGTGCCTGGAGTGTAAGCGGCAGGGGGTTCGATCAGCCC. Its translation: CAWSVSGRGFDQP. The full CDR3 is CAWSVSGRGFDQPQHF.

As regards this clone: The read falls 3 residues short of the CDR3 end, and the missing part is taken from the germline J gene. V usage is TRBV12-3 or TRBV12-4 and J usage is TRBJ2-3; D perhaps matches TRBD2 (5 bases). This CDR3 has 13 amino acids. The V end lost 6 bases, the J end lost 6 bases, and 13 bases lay between the germline ends. The part of the CDR3 DNA that was read is TGTGCCAGCAGCCCCGGAGGCGGGGATACG. Protein product: CASSPGGGDT. The entire CDR3 is CASSPGGGDTQYF.

A word on this clone: The CDR3 goes on 3 residues after the read ends, and that part is filled in from the germline J gene. The chain links TRBV5-1 to TRBJ2-2; 7 bases are a match to TRBD1. Germline CDR1 is SGHRS and CDR2 is YFSETQ. The CDR3 has 16 amino acids. The junction had 9 bases not matched to a gene; V was cut back by 0 bases and J by 7 bases. The CDR3 DNA, read in part, is TGCGCCAGCAGCTTGGAGACCGACAGGGTCAACGGGGAG. It codes for CASSLETDRVNGE. The full CDR3 protein reads CASSLETDRVNGELFF.

Remarks on this clone: The read terminates 3 residues ahead of where the CDR3 ends, so the germline J gene completes it. The chain uses TRBV20-1 and TRBJ2-6, with 12 bases lining up with TRBD1. J was trimmed by 4 bases and V by 3 bases; bases with no gene match: 4. Germline V gene lookup returns CDR1 DFQATT and CDR2 SNEGSKA (reference sequence). The CDR3 spans 16 residues. CDR3 bases read: TGCAGTGCTAGTCCGGGACAGGGGGCAGGGGCCAACGTC. Translation: CSASPGQGAGANV. The full CDR3 is CSASPGQGAGANVLTF.

With regard to this clone: The read terminates 3 residues before the CDR3 end, so the remaining end is supplied by the germline J gene. The chain joins TRBV28 to TRBJ2-1; 8 positions match TRBD2. Per germline, CDR1 MDHEN and CDR2 SYDVKM. The CDR3 has 16 amino acids. The V segment lost 4 bases and the J segment 7 bases; nucleotides outside the gene matches: 12. Incomplete CDR3 DNA: TGTGCCAGCAGTTCCCCCCCGGATAGCGGGAAGAATGAG. This encodes CASSSPPDSGKNE. The CDR3 reads in full as CASSSPPDSGKNEQFF.

The CDR3 region is CASSPGGTLNEQFF. CDR3 bases read: TGTGCCAGCTCACCAGGGGGGACCCTCAATGAG. The chain is built from TRBV18 and TRBJ2-1, with D possibly being TRBD2 (6 bases). Read coverage stops 3 residues before the CDR3 terminus; the germline J gene supplies the remainder. The CDR3 is 14 residues long. Per the germline V gene, CDR1 is KGHSH and CDR2 is LQKENI. The ends were cut back, 2 bases at V and 6 bases at J, with 11 bases in the middle.

Notes on this clone: The CDR3 is cut off 3 residues early in the read; its end comes from the germline J gene. This chain uses TRBV30 with TRBJ2-1, with 10 nucleotides matching TRBD2. This CDR3 has 16 amino acids. Germline-derived CDR1 and CDR2 are GTSNPN and SVGIG (reference sequence). V dropped 3 bases and J dropped 9; count of bases not matched to a gene: 14. The CDR3 DNA, read in part, is TGTGCCTGGAGGGCAGCGCGGCTAGCGGGAGTAGGTGAG. Encoded protein: CAWRAARLAGVGE. The full CDR3 sequence reads CAWRAARLAGVGEQFF.

Remarks on this clone: The CDR3 extends 3 residues past the end of the read, so its final part is completed from the germline J gene. This chain links TRBV7-9 with TRBJ1-3; a possible D gene is TRBD1 (5 bases). CDR1 and CDR2 (germline): SEHNR, FQNEAQ (reference sequence). Trimming removed 0 bases at V and 2 bases at J, with 8 bases between. This CDR3 has 15 residues. Partial CDR3 DNA: TGTGCCAGCAGCTTAGCGACGGGGGCTGGAAACACC. This encodes CASSLATGAGNT. The whole CDR3 sequence is CASSLATGAGNTIYF. The variable domain in full, completed from reference TRBV7-9 and TRBJ1-3, reads DTGVSQNPRHKITKRGQNVTFRCDPISEHNRLYWYRQTLGQGPEFLTYFQNEAQLEKSRLLSDRFSAERPKGSFSTLEIQRTEQGDSAMYLCASSLATGAGNTIYFGEGSWLTVV.

The covered CDR3 bases are TGTGCCAGCAGTCCTTCGTCCCTTCTCGGAGCCAAAAACATT. The encoded protein is CASSPSSLLGAKNI. The full CDR3 is CASSPSSLLGAKNIQYF. This chain connects TRBV28 to TRBJ2-4; D not resolved. The DNA ends 3 residues before the CDR3 does, and the rest of the CDR3 is filled in from the germline J gene. The V end lost 5 bases, the J end lost 0 bases, and 17 bases lay between the germline ends. Germline lookup yields CDR1 MDHEN and CDR2 SYDVKM. This CDR3 is 17 amino acids long.

Comments on this clone: A junction end diverges from the germline sequence, so it may reflect a read error. The read gets to within 3 residues of the CDR3 end, and the germline J gene fills in the rest. The chain uses TRBV18 and TRBJ2-2; 10 bases agree with TRBD1. The CDR3 has 19 amino acids. The germline V gene has CDR1 KGHSH and CDR2 LQKENI. CDR3 DNA (partial): TGTGCTAGCTCACCGATTGGACAGGGGGGGGGCTCTGGGGCCAACGTG. The encoded protein is CASSPIGQGGGSGANV. The whole CDR3 reads CASSPIGQGGGSGANVLFF.

As to this clone: The read is 3 residues too short to cover the CDR3 end, so that end is filled in from the germline J gene. The V and J genes are TRBV7-8 and TRBJ1-6, with D perhaps TRBD1 (6 bases). This CDR3 comprises 16 residues. Germline values: CDR1 SGHVS, CDR2 FQNEAQ. Trimming removed 1 base at V and 2 bases at J, with 9 bases between. The covered CDR3 bases are TGTGCCAGCAGCTTAGGGGCAGGGGCCTATAATTCACCC. Protein product: CASSLGAGAYNSP. Given in full, the CDR3 is CASSLGAGAYNSPLHF.

Concerning this clone itself: From the germline J gene comes the end of the CDR3, since the read stops 3 residues before it. This chain links TRBV5-4 with TRBJ1-4; D is perhaps TRBD1 (5 bases). Germline-derived CDR1 and CDR2 are SGHNT and YYREEE (reference sequence). This CDR3 region has 15 residues. The V gene lost 2 bases and the J gene lost 8 bases, with 16 bases spanning the gap. This CDR3 is CASSFGGASEEKLFF. The CDR3 bases that were read are TGTGCCAGCAGCTTTGGTGGGGCCTCGGAGGAAAAA.

As to this clone: The read gets to within 3 residues of the CDR3 end, and the germline J gene fills in the rest. This chain links TRBV5-1 with TRBJ1-2; D uncertain. Germline V gene sequence: CDR1 SGHRS, CDR2 YFSETQ. V lost 4 bases and J 6 bases, leaving 13 bases between the germline ends. The CDR3 has 13 amino acids. CDR3 bases read: TGCGCCAGCAGCCCCTCCCCGCAGGATGGC. As protein: CASSPSPQDG. The full CDR3 protein reads CASSPSPQDGYTF.

Notes on this clone: The read comes to an end 3 residues before the CDR3 does, leaving the germline J gene to fill in the end. The rearrangement uses TRBV19 and TRBJ2-3; TRBD1 matches at 8 bases. This CDR3 region has 14 residues. Germline V lookup: CDR1 LNHDA, CDR2 SQIVND (reference sequence). This CDR3 is CASSGQGTNQPQYF. CDR3 DNA (partial): TGTGCCAGTAGTGGACAGGGTACCAATCAGCCG. The full variable domain, with the rest looked up from reference TRBV19 and TRBJ2-3, is DGGITQSPKYLFRKEGQNVTLSCEQNLNHDAMYWYRQDPGQGLRLIYYSQIVNDFQKGDIAEGYSVSREKKESFPLTVTSAQKNPTAFYLCASSGQGTNQPQYFGPGTRLTVL.

About this clone itself: One junction end disagrees with the germline gene, perhaps due to a read error. The read ends 3 residues shy of where the CDR3 ends; the end is completed using the germline J gene. This specimen includes other DNA sequences encoding the same CDR3. The J gene is TRBJ1-3, the V gene TRBV30; D perhaps matches TRBD1 (6 bases). The germline V gene has CDR1 GTSNPN and CDR2 SVGIG (reference sequence). There are 13 residues in the CDR3. Partial CDR3 DNA: TGTGCCTGGTCTGAGGACAGCCGAAACACA. This sequence encodes CAWSEDSRNT. The CDR3 in full is CAWSEDSRNTIYF.

To note about this clone: The CDR3 end falls 3 residues outside the read, so it is completed with the germline J gene. The chain employs TRBV5-1 and TRBJ2-7; 9 bases agree with TRBD2. Per germline, CDR1 SGHRS and CDR2 YFSETQ. This CDR3 spans 17 amino acids. The V and J ends lost 5 bases and 4 bases, in that order; junction bases with no gene match: 16. CDR3: CASSNPAGGRVEYEQYF. Incomplete CDR3 DNA: TGCGCCAGCAGTAACCCCGCGGGAGGGAGGGTTGAGTACGAG.

Worth noting for this clone: The CDR3 end falls 3 residues outside the read, so it is completed with the germline J gene. V usage is TRBV29-1 and J usage is TRBJ2-3, with TRBD1 identical over 8 bases. This CDR3 spans 14 amino acids. Germline lookup yields CDR1 SQVTM and CDR2 ANQGSEA. The CDR3 spells CSAKSQGVQETQYF. CDR3 DNA, as far as it was read: TGCAGCGCTAAATCACAGGGGGTTCAGGAGACG.

A remark on this clone: The observed sequence ends 3 residues before the CDR3 terminus, with the missing tail filled in from the germline J gene. This chain uses TRBV2 with TRBJ1-5; 8 bases align to TRBD1. The length of the CDR3 is 16 residues. J gave up 2 bases and V 6 bases, and 9 bases lay outside the gene matches. Germline V gene lookup returns CDR1 SNHLY and CDR2 FYNNEI. The sequenced part of the CDR3 DNA is TGTGCCAGCAGGGCAGGGGGCACCCTGGGCAATCAGCCC. Protein sequence: CASRAGGTLGNQP. In full, the CDR3 is CASRAGGTLGNQPQHF.

Concerning this clone: The read stops 3 residues short of the end of the CDR3; the missing end is completed from the germline J gene. The genes are TRBV30 and TRBJ2-2; possible D gene TRBD2, 6 bases. The CDR3 length is 15 residues. The V end lost 8 bases, the J end lost 0 bases, and 16 bases lay between the germline ends. In germline, CDR1 is GTSNPN, CDR2 SVGIG (reference sequence). The CDR3 is CASSLGGANTGELFF. Partial CDR3 DNA: TGTGCCAGCTCACTCGGGGGAGCGAACACCGGGGAG.

On this clone itself: The sequenced fragment ends 3 residues before the CDR3 boundary, so the rest is inferred from the germline J gene. The chain has TRBV30 and TRBJ1-4; the match to TRBD1 covers 7 bases. Per germline, CDR1 GTSNPN and CDR2 SVGIG (reference sequence). This CDR3 contains 16 residues. The CDR3 protein is CAWSADRSSYNSPLFF. The CDR3 DNA, read in part, is TGTGCCTGGAGCGCGGACAGGAGCTCCTATAATTCACCA.

As concerns this clone: The DNA ends 3 residues before the CDR3 does, and the rest of the CDR3 is filled in from the germline J gene. The chain links TRBV2 to TRBJ2-2; 8 bases align to TRBD1. CDR1 is SNHLY, CDR2 FYNNEI, per germline. The CDR3 spans 15 residues. The CDR3 is CASRNRGSGANVLFF. The sequenced part of the CDR3 DNA is TGTGCCAGCAGGAACAGGGGGTCTGGGGCCAACGTG.

As for this clone: The CDR3 end falls 3 residues outside the read, so it is completed with the germline J gene. The rearrangement uses TRBV20-1 and TRBJ2-7; D might be TRBD2 (6 bases). Trimming shortened V by 3 bases and J by 3 bases, and 18 bases separated the two germline ends. Germline-derived CDR1 and CDR2 are DFQATT and SNEGSKA (reference sequence). This CDR3 is 15 amino acids long. CDR3 amino acids: CSASPRDSLFYEQYF. The CDR3 bases that were read are TGCAGTGCTAGCCCCCGGGACTCCCTATTCTACGAG.

Details on this clone: The junction departs from the called germline gene at one end, perhaps through a read error. Sequencing ends 3 residues short of the CDR3 end; the germline J gene provides the rest. This chain connects TRBV4-2 to TRBJ2-7; the match to TRBD2 covers 7 bases. The length of the CDR3 is 14 residues. The germline CDR1 and CDR2 sequences are LGHNA and YNFKEQ. Incomplete CDR3 DNA: TGCGCCAGCAGCCAAGATGGACTAGGGTACGAG. It encodes CASSQDGLGYE. The whole CDR3 sequence is CASSQDGLGYEQYF.

Comments on this clone: The read is 3 residues too short to cover the CDR3 end, so that end is filled in from the germline J gene. The chain carries TRBV12-3 or TRBV12-4 and TRBJ2-7; D assignment may be TRBD1 or TRBD2 (6 bases each). V was clipped by 6 bases and J by 4 bases, with 13 bases between them. CDR3 size: 13 residues. CDR3 DNA (partial): TGTGCCAGCAGACCTACAGGGAGGTACGAG. Translated: CASRPTGRYE. The full CDR3 sequence reads CASRPTGRYEQYF.